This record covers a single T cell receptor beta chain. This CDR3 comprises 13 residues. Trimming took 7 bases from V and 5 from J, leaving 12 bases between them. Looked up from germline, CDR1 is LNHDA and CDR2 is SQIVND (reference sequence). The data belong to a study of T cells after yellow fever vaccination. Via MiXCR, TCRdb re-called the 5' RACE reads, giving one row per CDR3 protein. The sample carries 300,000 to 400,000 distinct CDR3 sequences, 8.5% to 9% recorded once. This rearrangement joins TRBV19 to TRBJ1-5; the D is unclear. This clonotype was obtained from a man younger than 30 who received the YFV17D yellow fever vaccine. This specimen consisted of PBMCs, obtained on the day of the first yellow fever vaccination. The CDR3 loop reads CASTLRAHQPQHF. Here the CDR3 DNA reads TGTGCCAGTACTCTAAGGGCCCATCAGCCCCAGCATTTT.